These T cell receptor beta chains were read from a single sample in a study of T cells expressing NK-cell markers. Reprocessing the 5' RACE reads, TCRdb reports a single entry for every CDR3 protein and omits DNA. The listing contains about 430,000 distinct CDR3 sequences. Specimen: blood T cells: a sorted CD56 or NKG2C T cell subset, CD4+ or CD8+ T cells, or bulk PBMC T cells (not recorded which). All receptors derive from a woman aged 45-65 years in good health. Each CDR3 is given with its conserved first and last residue.

TRBJ1-1,TRBV7-8,CASSLVPPGQGSEAFF
TRBJ2-5,TRBV7-9,CASSLPFRTGKETQYF
TRBJ2-2,TRBV24-1,CATAQDSYTGELFF
TRBJ2-3,TRBV5-4,CASSLPVLRDTQYF
TRBJ2-1,TRBV7-9,CASSPMVAALYNEQFF
TRBJ1-4,TRBV18,CASSPLQATNEKLFF
TRBJ2-7,TRBV20-1,CSVASGYEQYF
TRBJ2-2,TRBV12-3/TRBV12-4,CASRRTTGELFF
TRBJ2-2,TRBV5-1,CAAREVANTGELFF
TRBJ2-1,TRBV20-1,CSALKAPRSHEQFF
TRBJ2-5,TRBV7-2,CASSPLKTAVVPGADQETQYF